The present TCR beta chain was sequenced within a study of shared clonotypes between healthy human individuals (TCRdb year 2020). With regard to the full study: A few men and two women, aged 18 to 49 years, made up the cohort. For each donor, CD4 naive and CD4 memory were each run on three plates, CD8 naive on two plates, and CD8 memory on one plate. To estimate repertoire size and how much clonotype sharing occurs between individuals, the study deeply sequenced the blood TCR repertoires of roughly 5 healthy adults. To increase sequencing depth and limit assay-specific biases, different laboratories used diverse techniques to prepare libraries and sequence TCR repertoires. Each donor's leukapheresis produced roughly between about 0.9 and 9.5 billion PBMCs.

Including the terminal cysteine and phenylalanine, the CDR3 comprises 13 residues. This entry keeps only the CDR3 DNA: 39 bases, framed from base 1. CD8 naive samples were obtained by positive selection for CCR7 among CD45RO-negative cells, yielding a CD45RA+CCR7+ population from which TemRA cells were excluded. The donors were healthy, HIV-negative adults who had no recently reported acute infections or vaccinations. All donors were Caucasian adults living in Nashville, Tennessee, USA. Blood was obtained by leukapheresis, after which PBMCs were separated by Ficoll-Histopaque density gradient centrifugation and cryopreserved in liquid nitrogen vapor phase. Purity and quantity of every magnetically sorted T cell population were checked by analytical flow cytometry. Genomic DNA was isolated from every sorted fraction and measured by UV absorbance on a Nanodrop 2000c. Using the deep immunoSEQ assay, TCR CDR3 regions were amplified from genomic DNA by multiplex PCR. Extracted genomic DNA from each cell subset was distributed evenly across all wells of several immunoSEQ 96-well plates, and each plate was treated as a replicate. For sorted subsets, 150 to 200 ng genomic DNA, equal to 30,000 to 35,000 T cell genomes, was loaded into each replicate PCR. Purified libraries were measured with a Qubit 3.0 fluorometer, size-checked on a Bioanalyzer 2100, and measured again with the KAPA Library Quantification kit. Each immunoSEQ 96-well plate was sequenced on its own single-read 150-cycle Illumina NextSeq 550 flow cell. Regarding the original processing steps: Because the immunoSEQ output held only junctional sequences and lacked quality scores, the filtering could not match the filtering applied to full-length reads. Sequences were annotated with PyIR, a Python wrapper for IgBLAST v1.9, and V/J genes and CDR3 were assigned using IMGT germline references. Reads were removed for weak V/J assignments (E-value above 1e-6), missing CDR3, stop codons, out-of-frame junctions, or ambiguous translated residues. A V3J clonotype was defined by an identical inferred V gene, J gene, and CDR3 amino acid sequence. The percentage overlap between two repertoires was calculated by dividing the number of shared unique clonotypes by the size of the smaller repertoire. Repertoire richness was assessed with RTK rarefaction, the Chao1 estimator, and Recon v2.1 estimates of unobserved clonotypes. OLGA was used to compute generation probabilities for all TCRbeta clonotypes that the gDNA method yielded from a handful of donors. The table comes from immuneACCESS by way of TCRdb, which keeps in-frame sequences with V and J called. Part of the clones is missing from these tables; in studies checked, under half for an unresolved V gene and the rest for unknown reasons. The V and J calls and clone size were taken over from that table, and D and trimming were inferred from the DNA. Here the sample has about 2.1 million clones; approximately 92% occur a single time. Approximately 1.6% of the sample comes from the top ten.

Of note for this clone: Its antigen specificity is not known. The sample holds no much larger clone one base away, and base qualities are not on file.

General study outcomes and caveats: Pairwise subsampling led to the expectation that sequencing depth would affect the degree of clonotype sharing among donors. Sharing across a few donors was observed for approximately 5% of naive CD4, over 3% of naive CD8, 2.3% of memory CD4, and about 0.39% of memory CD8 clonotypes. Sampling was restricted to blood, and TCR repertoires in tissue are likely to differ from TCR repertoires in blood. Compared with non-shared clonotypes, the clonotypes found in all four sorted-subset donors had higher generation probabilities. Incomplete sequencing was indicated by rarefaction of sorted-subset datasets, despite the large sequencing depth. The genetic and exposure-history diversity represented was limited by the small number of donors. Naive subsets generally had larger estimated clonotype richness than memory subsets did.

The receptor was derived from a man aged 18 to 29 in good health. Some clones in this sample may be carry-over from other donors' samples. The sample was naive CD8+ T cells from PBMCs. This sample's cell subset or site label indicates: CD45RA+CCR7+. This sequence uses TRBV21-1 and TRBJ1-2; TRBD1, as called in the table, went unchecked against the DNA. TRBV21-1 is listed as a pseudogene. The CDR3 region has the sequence CASRGQGDKGYTF. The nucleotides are TGTGCCAGCAGAGGACAGGGAGATAAGGGCTACACCTTC.